The clone carrying this T cell receptor (beta chain) was detected ten times or more. These data belong to a study of blood T cells in healthy people across ages. Germline V gives CDR1 LGHDT, CDR2 YNNKEL (reference sequence). V shed 0 bases and J shed 7 bases, with 13 bases lying between them. This CDR3 spans 14 amino acids. Sample-barcoded 5' priming and a J-beta primer mix drove a second PCR of 7 to 11 cycles. Via MiXCR, TCRdb re-called the 5' RACE reads, giving one row per CDR3 protein. The table shows approximately 960,000 distinct CDR3 sequences, with 25% to 30% occurring only once. The sample was also linked to a second study, of T cells of mothers and their children.

The receptor was derived from a woman aged 40 to 50 in good health. Sequenced sample: blood. The gene calls are TRBV3-1 and TRBJ2-7; D call uncertain. CDR3 in amino acids: CASSQDFGLREQYF. In DNA form, the CDR3 reads TGTGCCAGCAGCCAAGATTTCGGGTTAAGAGAGCAGTACTTC.